This T cell receptor (beta chain) was documented in a study of shared clonotypes between healthy human individuals. Trimming pared 7 bases from V and 5 bases from J, leaving 18 bases between. The CDR3 covers 14 residues. Per the germline V gene, CDR1 is MDHEN and CDR2 is SYDVKM. Both subsets, CD45RA+ naive and CD45RA-negative memory, were split from the CD4+ cells. 200 ng DNA, approximately 30,000 T cell genomes, went into each sorted-subset replicate PCR. Sequencing used immunoSEQ multiplex PCR; TCRdb keeps in-frame clones, though not all of them. The sample has approximately 2,300,000 clones, under 95% seen once. Study outcomes and limitations: Sampling covered blood only; tissue repertoires likely differ. Clonotype sharing levels among donors were expected to vary with sequencing depth.

As for this clone: Its antigen remains unidentified.

The chain combines TRBV28 with TRBJ2-7; D might be TRBD1 or TRBD2, each matching 5 bases. The receptor was isolated from a man aged 18 to 35 in good health. Some clones in this sample may be carry-over from other donors' samples. The material sequenced was naive CD4+ T cells from PBMCs. As to subset: CD45RA+ positively selected. This CDR3 is CASTNRGLSDEQYF. CDR3 DNA: TGTGCCAGCACCAACCGGGGCCTCTCGGACGAGCAGTACTTC. Complete variable domain (other parts from reference TRBV28 and TRBJ2-7): DVKVTQSSRYLVKRTGEKVFLECVQDMDHENMFWYRQDPGLGLRLIYFSYDVKMKEKGDIPEGYSVSREKKERFSLILESASTNQTSMYLCASTNRGLSDEQYFGPGTRLTVT.